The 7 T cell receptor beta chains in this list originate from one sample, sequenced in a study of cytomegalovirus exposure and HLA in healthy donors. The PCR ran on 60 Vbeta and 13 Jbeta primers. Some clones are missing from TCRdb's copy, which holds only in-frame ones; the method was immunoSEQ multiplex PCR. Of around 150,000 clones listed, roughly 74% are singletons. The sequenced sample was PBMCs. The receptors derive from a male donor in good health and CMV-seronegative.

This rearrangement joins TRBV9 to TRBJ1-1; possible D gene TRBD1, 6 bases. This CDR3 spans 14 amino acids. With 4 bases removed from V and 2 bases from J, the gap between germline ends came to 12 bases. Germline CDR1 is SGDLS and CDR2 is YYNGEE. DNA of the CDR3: TGTGCCAGCAGCTCCCGGGACACCAACACTGAAGCTTTCTTT. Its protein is CASSSRDTNTEAFF.

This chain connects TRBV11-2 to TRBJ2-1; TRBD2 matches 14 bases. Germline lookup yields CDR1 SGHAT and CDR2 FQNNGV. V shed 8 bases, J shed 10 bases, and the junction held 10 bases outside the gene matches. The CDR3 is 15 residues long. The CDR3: CASGPTSGGAGEQFF. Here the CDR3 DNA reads TGTGCCAGCGGCCCGACTAGCGGGGGGGCGGGGGAGCAGTTCTTC.

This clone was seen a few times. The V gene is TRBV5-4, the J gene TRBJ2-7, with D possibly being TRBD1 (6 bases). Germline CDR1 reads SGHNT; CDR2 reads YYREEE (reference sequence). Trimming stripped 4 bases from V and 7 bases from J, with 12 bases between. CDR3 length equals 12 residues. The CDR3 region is CASSRTGSEQYF. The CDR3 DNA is TGTGCCAGCAGCCGTACAGGGAGTGAGCAGTACTTC.

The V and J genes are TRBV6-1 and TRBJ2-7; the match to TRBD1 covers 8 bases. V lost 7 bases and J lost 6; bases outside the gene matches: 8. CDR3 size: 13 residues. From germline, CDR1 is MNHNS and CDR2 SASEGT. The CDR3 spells CASTQGAPPEQYF. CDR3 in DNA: TGTGCCAGCACTCAGGGGGCGCCTCCCGAGCAGTACTTC.

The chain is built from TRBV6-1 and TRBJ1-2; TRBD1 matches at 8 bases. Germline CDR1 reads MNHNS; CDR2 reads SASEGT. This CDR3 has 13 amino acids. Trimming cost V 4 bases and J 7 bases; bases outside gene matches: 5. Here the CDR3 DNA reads TGTGCCAGCAGTGGCCAGGGGGCGGGTGGCTACACCTTC. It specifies CASSGQGAGGYTF.

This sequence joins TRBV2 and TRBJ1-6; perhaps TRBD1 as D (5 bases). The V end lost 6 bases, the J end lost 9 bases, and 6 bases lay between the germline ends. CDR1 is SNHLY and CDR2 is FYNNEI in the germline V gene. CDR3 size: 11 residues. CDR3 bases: TGTGCCAGCAGGGGACTTTCACCCCTCCACTTT. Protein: CASRGLSPLHF.

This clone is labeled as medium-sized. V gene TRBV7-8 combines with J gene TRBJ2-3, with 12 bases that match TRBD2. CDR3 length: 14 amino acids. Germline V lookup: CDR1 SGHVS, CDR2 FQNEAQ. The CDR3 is CALAGGAWTDTQYF. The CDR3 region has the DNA TGTGCACTAGCGGGGGGAGCTTGGACAGATACGCAGTATTTT.